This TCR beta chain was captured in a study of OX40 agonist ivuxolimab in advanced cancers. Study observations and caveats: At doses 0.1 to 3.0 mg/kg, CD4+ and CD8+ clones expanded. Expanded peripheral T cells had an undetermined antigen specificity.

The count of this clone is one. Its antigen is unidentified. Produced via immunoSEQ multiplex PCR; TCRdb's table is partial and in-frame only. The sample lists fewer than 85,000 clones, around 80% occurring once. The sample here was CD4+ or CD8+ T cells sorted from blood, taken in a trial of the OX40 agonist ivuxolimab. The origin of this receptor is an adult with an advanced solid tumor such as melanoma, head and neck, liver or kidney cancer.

The CDR3 sequence: CASSPTPESGNTIYF. The DNA of the CDR3 is TGTGCCAGCAGCCCGACGCCGGAATCTGGAAACACCATATATTTT. This chain links TRBV28 with TRBJ1-3, with unresolved D. CDR3 length equals 15 residues. Trimming removed 6 bases at V and 1 base at J, with 13 bases between. Germline-derived CDR1 and CDR2 are MDHEN and SYDVKM.